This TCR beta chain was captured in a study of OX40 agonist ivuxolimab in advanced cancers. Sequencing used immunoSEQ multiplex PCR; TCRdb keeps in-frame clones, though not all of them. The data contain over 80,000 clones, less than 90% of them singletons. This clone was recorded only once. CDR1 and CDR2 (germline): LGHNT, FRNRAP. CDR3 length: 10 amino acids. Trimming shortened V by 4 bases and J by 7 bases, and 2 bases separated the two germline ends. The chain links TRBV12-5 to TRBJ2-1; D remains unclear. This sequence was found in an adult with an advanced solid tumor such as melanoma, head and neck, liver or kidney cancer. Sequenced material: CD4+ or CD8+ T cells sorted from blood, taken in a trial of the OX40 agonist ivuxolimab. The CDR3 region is CASGSNEQFF. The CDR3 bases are TGTGCTAGTGGTTCGAATGAGCAGTTCTTC.